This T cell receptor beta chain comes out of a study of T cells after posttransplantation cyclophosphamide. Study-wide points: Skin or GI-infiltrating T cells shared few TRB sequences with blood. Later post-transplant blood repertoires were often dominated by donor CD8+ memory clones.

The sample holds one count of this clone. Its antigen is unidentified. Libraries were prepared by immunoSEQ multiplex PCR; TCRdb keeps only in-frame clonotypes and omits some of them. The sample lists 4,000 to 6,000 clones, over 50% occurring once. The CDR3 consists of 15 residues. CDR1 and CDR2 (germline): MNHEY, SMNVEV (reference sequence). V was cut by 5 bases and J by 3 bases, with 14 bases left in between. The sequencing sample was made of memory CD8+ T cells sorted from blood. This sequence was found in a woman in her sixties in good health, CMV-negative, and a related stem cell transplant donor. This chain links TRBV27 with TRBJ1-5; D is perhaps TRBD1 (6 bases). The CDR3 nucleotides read TGTGCCAGCAGTCTAACAGGGAATTTCAATCAGCCCCAGCATTTT. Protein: CASSLTGNFNQPQHF.